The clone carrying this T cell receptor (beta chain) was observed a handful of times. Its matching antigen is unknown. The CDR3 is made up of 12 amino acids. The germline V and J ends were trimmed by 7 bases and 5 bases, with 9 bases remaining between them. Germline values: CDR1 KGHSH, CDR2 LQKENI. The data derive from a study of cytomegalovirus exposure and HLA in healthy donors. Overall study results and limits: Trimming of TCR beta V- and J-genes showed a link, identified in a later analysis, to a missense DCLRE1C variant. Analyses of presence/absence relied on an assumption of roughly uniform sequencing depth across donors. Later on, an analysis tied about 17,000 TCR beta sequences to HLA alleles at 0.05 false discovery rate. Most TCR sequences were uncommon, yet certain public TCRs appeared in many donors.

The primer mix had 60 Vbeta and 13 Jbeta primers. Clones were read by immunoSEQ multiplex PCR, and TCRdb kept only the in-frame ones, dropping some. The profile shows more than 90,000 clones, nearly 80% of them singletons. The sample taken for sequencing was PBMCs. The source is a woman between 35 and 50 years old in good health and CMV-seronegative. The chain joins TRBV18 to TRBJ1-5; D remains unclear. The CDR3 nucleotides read TGTGCCAGCTGGGAGGGAGATCAGCCCCAGCATTTT. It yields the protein CASWEGDQPQHF.